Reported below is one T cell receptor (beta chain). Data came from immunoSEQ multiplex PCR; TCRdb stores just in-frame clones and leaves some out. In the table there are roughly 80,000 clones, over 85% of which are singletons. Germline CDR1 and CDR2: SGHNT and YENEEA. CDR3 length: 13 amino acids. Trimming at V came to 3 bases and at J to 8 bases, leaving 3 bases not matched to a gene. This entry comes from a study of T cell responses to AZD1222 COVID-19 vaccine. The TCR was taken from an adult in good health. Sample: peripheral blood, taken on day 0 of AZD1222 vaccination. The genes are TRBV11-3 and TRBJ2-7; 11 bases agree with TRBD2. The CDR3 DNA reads TGTGCCAGCAGCTTGGGACTAGCGGAAAAGCAGTACTTC. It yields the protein CASSLGLAEKQYF.